This entry features one TCR beta chain sequence. As yet, its antigen is unknown. CD45RO-negative cells were positively selected for CCR7, leaving out terminally differentiated effector memory CD45RA+ cells. This sample was included in a study of shared clonotypes between healthy human individuals. The study's findings and limits: Naive CD4 clonotype sharing across a few donors was about 5%.

The CDR3 is made up of 18 amino acids. In germline, CDR1 is SEHNR, CDR2 FQNEAQ (reference sequence). The V and J ends lost 5 bases and 0 bases, in that order; junction bases with no gene match: 12. Execution of the assay was at deep level. Original handling: Junction-only immunoSEQ data arrived without quality scores, meaning filtering differed. Only in-frame clones appear in the TCRdb table, and some are missing; sequencing was by immunoSEQ multiplex PCR. That table furnishes V, J and clone size, whereas the DNA furnished D and trimming. The repertoire consists of around 650,000 clones, with 90% to 97% occurring once and the leading ten covering more than 0.085%.

The J gene is TRBJ1-4, the V gene TRBV7-9; 7 bases fit TRBD1. The TCR originated in a woman in her thirties in good health. The sample was naive CD8+ T cells sorted from blood. The chain's CDR3 is CASSPGNRGSATNEKLFF. The DNA of the CDR3 is TGTGCCAGCAGCCCGGGAAACAGGGGTTCAGCAACTAATGAAAAACTGTTTTTT.